Given below is one T cell receptor (beta chain) in context. The data belong to a study of blood T cell repertoires in COVID-19. Study-level information: Samples taken during acute and convalescent COVID-19 were collected in the United States, Italy and Spain. From T cells, B-cell-depleted T cells, or PBMCs came the material, which was cDNA or gDNA.

In the original processing: Amplification from reference gene primers served as the basis for estimated nucleated cell counts. The repertoire was sequenced with immunoSEQ multiplex PCR; TCRdb's copy has only in-frame clones and lacks some. The V and J calls and clone size come from that table; D and trimming were worked out from the DNA. This sample has approximately 150,000 clones; more than 60% occur once, and the top ten carry 1.9%. The receptor comes from a woman aged 60-75 years with acute or convalescent COVID-19. Sample: peripheral blood.

CDR3 sequence: CASSLRQRRYEQYF. In nucleotides, the CDR3 is TGTGCCAGCAGCTTGCGCCAGCGGAGGTACGAGCAGTACTTC. The chain couples TRBV5-6 to TRBJ2-7; possibly TRBD2 for D (5 bases). V shed 1 base and J shed 4 bases, with 12 bases lying between them. This CDR3 has 14 residues. The germline V gene encodes CDR1 SGHDT and CDR2 YYEEEE.